The clone carrying this TCR beta chain showed up just a few times. Antigen unknown. The data stem from a study of T cell responses to AZD1222 COVID-19 vaccine. Background on the study: Pooled together were second doses at about 4 or about 12 weeks. Study results and limitations: A mostly white British donor set with more females was recruited, and clonal diversity was possibly underestimated. At baseline, seropositivity was found in only a handful of AZD1222 recipients.

Libraries were prepared by immunoSEQ multiplex PCR; TCRdb keeps only in-frame clonotypes and omits some of them. The sample yields roughly 200,000 clones, 70% to 90% seen once. The V end lost 0 bases, the J end lost 3 bases, and 10 bases lay between the germline ends. Germline V lookup: CDR1 SGHNT, CDR2 YYREEE (reference sequence). This CDR3 region has 15 residues. The chain uses TRBV5-4 and TRBJ1-3, with a possible D match to TRBD1 (6 bases). The material sequenced was peripheral blood, taken on day 0 of AZD1222 vaccination. The receptor comes from an adult in good health. CDR3 nucleotide sequence: TGTGCCAGCAGCTTGGGCAGGGGTCTTGGAAACACCATATATTTT. Its translation is CASSLGRGLGNTIYF.